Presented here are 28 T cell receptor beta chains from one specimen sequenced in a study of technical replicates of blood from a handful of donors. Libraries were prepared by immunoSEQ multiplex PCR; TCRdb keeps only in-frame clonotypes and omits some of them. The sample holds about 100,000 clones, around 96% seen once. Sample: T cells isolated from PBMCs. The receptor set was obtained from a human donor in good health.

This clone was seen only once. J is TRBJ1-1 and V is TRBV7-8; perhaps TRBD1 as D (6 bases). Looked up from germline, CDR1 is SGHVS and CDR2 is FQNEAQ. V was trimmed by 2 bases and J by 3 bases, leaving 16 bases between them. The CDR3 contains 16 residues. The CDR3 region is CASSLTDSLRYTEAFF. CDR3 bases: TGTGCCAGCAGCTTAACGGACAGCCTAAGGTACACTGAAGCTTTCTTT.

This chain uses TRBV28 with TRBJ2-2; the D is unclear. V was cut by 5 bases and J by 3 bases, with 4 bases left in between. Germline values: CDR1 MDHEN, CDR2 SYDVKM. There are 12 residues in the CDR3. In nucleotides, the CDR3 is TGTGCCAGCAGTCCCTACACCGGGGAGCTGTTTTTT. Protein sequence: CASSPYTGELFF. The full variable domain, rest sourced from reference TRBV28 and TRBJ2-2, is DVKVTQSSRYLVKRTGEKVFLECVQDMDHENMFWYRQDPGLGLRLIYFSYDVKMKEKGDIPEGYSVSREKKERFSLILESASTNQTSMYLCASSPYTGELFFGEGSRLTVL.

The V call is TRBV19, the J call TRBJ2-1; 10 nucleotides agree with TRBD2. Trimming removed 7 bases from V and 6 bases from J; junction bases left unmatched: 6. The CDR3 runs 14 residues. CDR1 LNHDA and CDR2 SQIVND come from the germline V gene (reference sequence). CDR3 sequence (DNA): TGTGCCAGTATGCGGACTAGCGGACCCAATGAGCAGTTCTTC. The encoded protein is CASMRTSGPNEQFF.

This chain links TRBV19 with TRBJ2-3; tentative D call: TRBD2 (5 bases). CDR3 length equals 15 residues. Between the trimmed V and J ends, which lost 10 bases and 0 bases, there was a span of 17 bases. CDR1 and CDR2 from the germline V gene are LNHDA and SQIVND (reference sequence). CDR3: CATSTVWTSTDTQYF. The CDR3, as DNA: TGTGCCACCTCGACTGTCTGGACTAGCACAGATACGCAGTATTTT.

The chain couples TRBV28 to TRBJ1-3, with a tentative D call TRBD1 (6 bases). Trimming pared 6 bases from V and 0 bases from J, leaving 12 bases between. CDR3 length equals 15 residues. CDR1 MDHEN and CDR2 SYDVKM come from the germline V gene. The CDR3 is CASRPGTISGNTIYF. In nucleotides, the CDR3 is TGTGCCAGCAGACCCGGGACAATCTCTGGAAACACCATATATTTT.

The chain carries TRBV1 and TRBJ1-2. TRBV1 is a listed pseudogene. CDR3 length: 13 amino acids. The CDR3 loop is CTSSPRYYDGYTF. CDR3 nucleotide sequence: TGCACCAGCAGCCCCCGGTATTACGATGGCTACACCTTC.

CDR3 residues: CASSLAITMNTEAFF. The CDR3 DNA sequence: TGTGCCAGCAGTTTGGCCATCACCATGAACACTGAAGCTTTCTTT. The chain combines TRBV27 with TRBJ1-1; no clear D. The CDR3 sequence is 15 residues long. V gave up 3 bases and J gave up 0 bases, with 11 bases separating them. The germline gives CDR1 MNHEY, CDR2 SMNVEV (reference sequence).

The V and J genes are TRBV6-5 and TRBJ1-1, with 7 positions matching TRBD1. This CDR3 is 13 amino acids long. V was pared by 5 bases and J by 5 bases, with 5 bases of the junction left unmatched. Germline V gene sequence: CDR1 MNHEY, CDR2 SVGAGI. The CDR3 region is CASSRDRATEAFF. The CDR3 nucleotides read TGTGCCAGCAGTCGAGACAGGGCAACTGAAGCTTTCTTT.

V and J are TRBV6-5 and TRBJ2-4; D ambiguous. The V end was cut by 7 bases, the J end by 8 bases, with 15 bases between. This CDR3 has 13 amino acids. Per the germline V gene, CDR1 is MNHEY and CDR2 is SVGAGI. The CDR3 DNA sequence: TGTGCCAGCATCGGGTTAGTAGAAGACATTCAGTACTTC. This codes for CASIGLVEDIQYF.

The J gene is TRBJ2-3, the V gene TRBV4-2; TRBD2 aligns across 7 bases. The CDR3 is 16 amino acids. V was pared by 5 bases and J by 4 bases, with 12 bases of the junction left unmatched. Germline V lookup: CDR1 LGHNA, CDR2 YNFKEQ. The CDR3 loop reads CASSYIRERGADTQYF. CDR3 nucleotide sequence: TGTGCCAGCAGCTACATCCGGGAGCGGGGCGCAGATACGCAGTATTTT.

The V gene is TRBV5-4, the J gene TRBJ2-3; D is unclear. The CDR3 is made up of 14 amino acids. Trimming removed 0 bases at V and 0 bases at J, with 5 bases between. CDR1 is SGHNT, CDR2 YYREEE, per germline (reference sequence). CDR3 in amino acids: CASSLDGSTDTQYF. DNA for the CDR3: TGTGCCAGCAGCTTGGACGGTAGCACAGATACGCAGTATTTT.

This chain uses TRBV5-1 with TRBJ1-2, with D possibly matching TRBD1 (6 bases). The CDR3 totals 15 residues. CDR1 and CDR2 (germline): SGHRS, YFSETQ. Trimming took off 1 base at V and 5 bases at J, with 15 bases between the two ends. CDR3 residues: CASSLFPRDMYGYTF. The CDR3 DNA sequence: TGCGCCAGCAGCTTGTTCCCCCGGGACATGTATGGCTACACCTTC.

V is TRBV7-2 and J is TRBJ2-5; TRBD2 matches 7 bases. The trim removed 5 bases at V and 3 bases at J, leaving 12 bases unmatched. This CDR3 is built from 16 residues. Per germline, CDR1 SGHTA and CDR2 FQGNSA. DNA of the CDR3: TGTGCCAGCAGCGTATTGGGGGGGGACGAGGAAGAGACCCAGTACTTC. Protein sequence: CASSVLGGDEEETQYF.

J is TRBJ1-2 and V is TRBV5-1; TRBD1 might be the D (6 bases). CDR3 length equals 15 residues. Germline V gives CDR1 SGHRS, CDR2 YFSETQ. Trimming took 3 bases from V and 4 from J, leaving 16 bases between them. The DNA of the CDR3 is TGCGCCAGCAGCTGGGATAAGGACAGCGGCTATGGCTACACCTTC. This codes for CASSWDKDSGYGYTF.

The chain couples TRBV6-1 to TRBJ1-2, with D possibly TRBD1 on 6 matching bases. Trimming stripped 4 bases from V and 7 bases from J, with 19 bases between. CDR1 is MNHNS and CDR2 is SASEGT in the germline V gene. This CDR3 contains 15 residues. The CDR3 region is CASSGPGPGVGGYTF. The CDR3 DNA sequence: TGTGCCAGCAGTGGGCCGGGACCAGGGGTAGGTGGCTACACCTTC.

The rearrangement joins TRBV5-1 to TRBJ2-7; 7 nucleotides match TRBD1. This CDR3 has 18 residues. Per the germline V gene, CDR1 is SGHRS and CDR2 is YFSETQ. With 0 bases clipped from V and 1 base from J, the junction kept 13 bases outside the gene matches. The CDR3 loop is CASSLAYPTGIVSYEQYF. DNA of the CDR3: TGCGCCAGCAGCTTGGCTTATCCGACAGGGATTGTGTCCTACGAGCAGTACTTC.

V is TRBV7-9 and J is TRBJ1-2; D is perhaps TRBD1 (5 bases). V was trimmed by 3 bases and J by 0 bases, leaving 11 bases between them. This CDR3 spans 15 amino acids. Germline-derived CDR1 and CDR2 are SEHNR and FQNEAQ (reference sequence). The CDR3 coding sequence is TGTGCCAGCAGCTTGTACCAGGGTTCTAACTATGGCTACACCTTC. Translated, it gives CASSLYQGSNYGYTF.

This CDR3 reads CASSTYRIGQYF. The CDR3 bases are TGTGCCAGCAGCACCTACCGAATCGGGCAGTATTTT. The rearrangement uses TRBV13 and TRBJ2-3; D is ambiguous. This CDR3 region has 12 residues. Germline assignment: CDR1 PRHDT and CDR2 FYEKMQ (reference sequence). Trimming cost V 5 bases and J 11 bases, with 14 bases left between them.

CDR3 bases: TGTGCCATCGATAGCGGTTCCCCCTCCGAGCAGTACTTC. Encoded protein: CAIDSGSPSEQYF. This chain uses TRBV10-3 with TRBJ2-7, with D possibly being TRBD2 (6 bases). Between the trimmed V and J ends, which lost 8 bases and 6 bases, there was a span of 17 bases. The CDR3 covers 13 residues. Germline-derived CDR1 and CDR2 are ENHRY and SYGVKD.

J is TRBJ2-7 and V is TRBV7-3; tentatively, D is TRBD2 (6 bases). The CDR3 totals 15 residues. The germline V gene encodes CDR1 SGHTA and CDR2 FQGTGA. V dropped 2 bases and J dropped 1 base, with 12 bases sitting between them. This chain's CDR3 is CASSLYAGRSYEQYF. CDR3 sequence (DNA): TGTGCCAGCAGCTTATACGCGGGGAGGTCCTACGAGCAGTACTTC.

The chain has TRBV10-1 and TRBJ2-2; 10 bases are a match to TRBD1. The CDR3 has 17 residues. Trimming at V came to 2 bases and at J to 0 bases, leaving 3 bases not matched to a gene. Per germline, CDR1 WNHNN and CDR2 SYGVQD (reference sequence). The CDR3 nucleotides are TGCGCCAGCAGTGAGATCGACAGGGGGCCGAACACCGGGGAGCTGTTTTTT. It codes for CASSEIDRGPNTGELFF.

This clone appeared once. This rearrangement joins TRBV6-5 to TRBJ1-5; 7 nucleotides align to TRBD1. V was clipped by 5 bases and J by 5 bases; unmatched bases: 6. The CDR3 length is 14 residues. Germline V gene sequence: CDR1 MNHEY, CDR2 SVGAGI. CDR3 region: CASSPSGGYQPQHF. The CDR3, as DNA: TGTGCCAGCAGTCCGTCAGGGGGATATCAGCCCCAGCATTTT.

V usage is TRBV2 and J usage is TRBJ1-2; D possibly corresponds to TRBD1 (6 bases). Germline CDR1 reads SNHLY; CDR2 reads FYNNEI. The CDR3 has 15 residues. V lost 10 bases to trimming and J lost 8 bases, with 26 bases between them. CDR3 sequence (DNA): TGTGCCACCCTAAAAATGGGCTCAGGGGCCAGCGGCTACACCTTC. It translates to CATLKMGSGASGYTF. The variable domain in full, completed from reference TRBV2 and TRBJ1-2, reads EPEVTQTPSHQVTQMGQEVILRCVPISNHLYFYWYRQILGQKVEFLVSFYNNEISEKSEIFDDQFSVERPDGSNFTLKIRSTKLEDSAMYFCATLKMGSGASGYTFGSGTRLTVV.

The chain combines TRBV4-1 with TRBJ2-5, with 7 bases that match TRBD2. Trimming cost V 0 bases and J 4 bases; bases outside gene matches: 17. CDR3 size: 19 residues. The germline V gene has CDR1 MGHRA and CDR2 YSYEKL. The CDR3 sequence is CASSQEGPSTSRGTETQYF. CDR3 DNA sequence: TGCGCCAGCAGCCAAGAGGGACCCTCGACTAGCAGAGGCACAGAGACCCAGTACTTC.

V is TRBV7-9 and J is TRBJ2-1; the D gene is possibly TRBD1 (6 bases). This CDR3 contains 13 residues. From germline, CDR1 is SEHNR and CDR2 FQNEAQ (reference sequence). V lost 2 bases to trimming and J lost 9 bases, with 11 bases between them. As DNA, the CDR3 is TGTGCCAGCAGCTTACTACAGGGTGGTGAGCAGTTCTTC. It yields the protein CASSLLQGGEQFF.

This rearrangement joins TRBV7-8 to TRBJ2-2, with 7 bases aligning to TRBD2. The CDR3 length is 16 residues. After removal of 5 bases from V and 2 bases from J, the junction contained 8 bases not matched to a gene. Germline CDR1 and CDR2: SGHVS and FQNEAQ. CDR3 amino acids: CASSGWGLPNTGELFF. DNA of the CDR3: TGTGCCAGCAGCGGATGGGGACTACCCAACACCGGGGAGCTGTTTTTT.

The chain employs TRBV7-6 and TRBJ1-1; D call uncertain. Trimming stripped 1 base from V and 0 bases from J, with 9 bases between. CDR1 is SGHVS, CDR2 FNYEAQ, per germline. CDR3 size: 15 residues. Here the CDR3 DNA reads TGTGCCAGCAGCTTAGGAGAGGCTTTGAACACTGAAGCTTTCTTT. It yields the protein CASSLGEALNTEAFF.

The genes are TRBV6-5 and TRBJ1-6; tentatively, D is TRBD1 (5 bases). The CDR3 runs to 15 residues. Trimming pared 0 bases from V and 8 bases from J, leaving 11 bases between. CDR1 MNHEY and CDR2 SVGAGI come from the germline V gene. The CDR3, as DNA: TGTGCCAGCAGTTACTCGGGGCGGGGGGATTCACCCCTCCACTTT. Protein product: CASSYSGRGDSPLHF.